What follows are 2 T cell receptor beta chains derived from one specimen sequenced in a study of cytomegalovirus exposure and HLA in healthy donors. The PCR ran on 60 Vbeta and 13 Jbeta primers. Sequencing was performed with immunoSEQ multiplex PCR; in TCRdb, only in-frame clones are kept and a portion is missing. This sample has around 200,000 clones, with roughly 80% found just once. Sequencing was performed on PBMCs. The receptor source for this set is a woman younger than 30 in good health and CMV-seronegative.

The V gene is TRBV2, the J gene TRBJ1-5, with D tentatively TRBD1 (6 bases). Trimming removed 6 bases from V and 0 bases from J, with 18 bases in between. This CDR3 comprises 17 residues. The V gene's germline CDR1 is SNHLY and CDR2 FYNNEI. This CDR3 reads CASRLRGGTYSNQPQHF. DNA for the CDR3: TGTGCCAGCAGGCTAAGGGGGGGCACCTATAGCAATCAGCCCCAGCATTTT.

The chain has TRBV9 and TRBJ2-3; TRBD2 is a possible D gene (5 bases). The V gene's germline CDR1 is SGDLS and CDR2 YYNGEE. Between the trimmed V and J ends, which lost 0 bases and 9 bases, there was a span of 17 bases. This CDR3 has 15 residues. CDR3 nucleotides: TGTGCCAGCAGCGTAGAGAACGGGATCAGTAGGACGCAGTATTTT. It is translated as CASSVENGISRTQYF. Variable domain in full (rest from reference TRBV9 and TRBJ2-3): DSGVTQTPKHLITATGQRVTLRCSPRSGDLSVYWYQQSLDQGLQFLIQYYNGEERAKGNILERFSAQQFPDLHSELNLSSLELGDSALYFCASSVENGISRTQYFGPGTRLTVL.